These 24 T cell receptor beta chains were sequenced from one sample in a study of blood T cell repertoires in COVID-19 (dated by TCRdb to 2018 to 2021). Libraries were built with the immunoSEQ multiplex PCR assay. Here the immuneACCESS table is served through TCRdb, limited to in-frame sequences with V and J called. Missing clones are a known gap in these copies; in checked studies unresolved V genes cover under half, and the rest lacks a known reason. For this sample the table gives about 280,000 clones, of which approximately 83% were detected only once. The top ten clonotypes cover about 14% of the sample. Sequencing was performed on peripheral blood. These receptors were collected from a human donor in a cohort sampled during active COVID-19.

This clone has only one observation. The chain joins TRBV7-2 to TRBJ2-1; 12 bases match TRBD2. With 6 bases clipped from V and 4 bases from J, the junction kept 4 bases outside the gene matches. This CDR3 has 15 amino acids. Germline values: CDR1 SGHTA, CDR2 FQGNSA. In DNA, the CDR3 is TGTGCCAGCAGAGAGACTAGCGGGGGATACAATGAGCAGTTCTTC. Translated, it gives CASRETSGGYNEQFF.

This CDR3 is CASSQSVGRGGEFF. In DNA form, the CDR3 reads TGTGCCAGCAGCCAGTCCGTCGGAAGGGGTGGGGAGTTCTTC. This chain connects TRBV3-1 (or the pseudogene TRBV3-2) to TRBJ2-1, with D tentatively TRBD1 (5 bases). The V gene's germline CDR1 is LGHDT and CDR2 YNNKEL (reference sequence). The length of the CDR3 is 14 residues. Between the trimmed V and J ends, which lost 3 bases and 14 bases, there was a span of 20 bases.

This clone showed up just once. This rearrangement joins TRBV3-1 (or the pseudogene TRBV3-2) to TRBJ1-5; possibly TRBD1 for D (5 bases). Trimming removed 0 bases at V and 0 bases at J, with 9 bases between. The CDR3 spans 16 residues. Germline V gives CDR1 LGHDT, CDR2 YNNKEL (reference sequence). This CDR3 reads CASSQDQGNSNQPQHF. The CDR3 bases are TGTGCCAGCAGCCAAGATCAGGGAAATAGCAATCAGCCCCAGCATTTT.

The J gene is TRBJ2-1, the V gene TRBV28; 9 positions agree with TRBD2. Trimming removed 3 bases from V and 15 bases from J; junction bases left unmatched: 12. Per the germline V gene, CDR1 is MDHEN and CDR2 is SYDVKM. CDR3 length: 14 amino acids. The CDR3 nucleotides are TGTGCCAGCAGTTTGCGGGAGGGCCTGGTGGGGGGGTTCTTC. It specifies CASSLREGLVGGFF.

This sequence joins TRBV11-2 and TRBJ1-5; tentative D call: TRBD1 (6 bases). Germline lookup yields CDR1 SGHAT and CDR2 FQNNGV. This CDR3 is 16 amino acids long. Trimming shortened V by 5 bases and J by 6 bases, and 20 bases separated the two germline ends. The CDR3 is CASSATGGATGQPQHF. The CDR3 DNA reads TGTGCCAGCAGCGCGACAGGAGGCGCGACTGGTCAGCCCCAGCATTTT. Filled out from reference TRBV11-2 and TRBJ1-5, the complete variable domain reads EAGVAQSPRYKIIEKRQSVAFWCNPISGHATLYWYQQILGQGPKLLIQFQNNGVVDDSQLPKDRFSAERLKGVDSTLKIQPAKLEDSAVYLCASSATGGATGQPQHFGDGTRLSIL.

Notes on this clone: A read error may produce the germline difference seen at one junction end. The V gene is TRBV6-6, the J gene TRBJ1-1, with unresolved D. CDR1 is MNHNY and CDR2 is SVGAGI in the germline V gene (reference sequence). This CDR3 contains 11 residues. The CDR3: CASRYLFEAFF. In DNA, the CDR3 is TGTGCCAGCCGTTACCTTTTTGAAGCTTTCTTT.

This sequence joins TRBV7-2 and TRBJ2-1; 8 bases line up with TRBD2. The CDR3 length is 18 residues. Germline loops: CDR1 SGHTA, CDR2 FQGNSA. The junction had 13 bases not matched to a gene; V was cut back by 3 bases and J by 3 bases. CDR3 sequence: CASSFPWGAGENYNEQFF. As DNA, the CDR3 is TGTGCCAGCAGCTTTCCGTGGGGAGCGGGAGAAAACTACAATGAGCAGTTCTTC.

The chain links TRBV5-1 to TRBJ2-7; 9 nucleotides align to TRBD1. Germline V gene sequence: CDR1 SGHRS, CDR2 YFSETQ. With V trimmed by 7 bases and J by 5 bases, 10 bases remained unmatched. The CDR3 totals 14 residues. Written as DNA, the CDR3 is TGCGCCAGCGCTGCGGGGACAGGGAAGAACGAGCAGTACTTC. This codes for CASAAGTGKNEQYF.

This clone was picked up a small number of times. V and J are TRBV6-5 and TRBJ1-6, with D maybe TRBD1 (6 bases). The V gene lost 8 bases and the J gene lost 0 bases, with 8 bases spanning the gap. Germline CDR1 is MNHEY and CDR2 is SVGAGI. CDR3 length: 14 amino acids. The CDR3 region has the DNA TGTGCCAGCGGGACAAGCTCCTATAATTCACCCCTCCACTTT. It specifies CASGTSSYNSPLHF.

This clone has just a few counts. This sequence joins TRBV19 and TRBJ1-2, with 7 bases that match TRBD1. Germline CDR1 reads LNHDA; CDR2 reads SQIVND (reference sequence). V lost 9 bases to trimming and J lost 1 base; unmatched junction nucleotides: 8. The CDR3 is 14 residues long. The CDR3 region has the DNA TGTGCCAGCAAGCCGGGACAGAATAACTATGGCTACACCTTC. It specifies CASKPGQNNYGYTF. The entire variable domain, with the rest obtained from reference TRBV19 and TRBJ1-2, is as follows: DGGITQSPKYLFRKEGQNVTLSCEQNLNHDAMYWYRQDPGQGLRLIYYSQIVNDFQKGDIAEGYSVSREKKESFPLTVTSAQKNPTAFYLCASKPGQNNYGYTFGSGTRLTVV.

The gene calls are TRBV29-1 and TRBJ2-5; the D is unclear. Trimming cost V 5 bases and J 5 bases, with 9 bases left between them. Germline assignment: CDR1 SQVTM and CDR2 ANQGSEA. This CDR3 has 11 amino acids. CDR3 sequence (DNA): TGCAGCGTTCAAGTATTGGAGACCCAGTACTTC. Translation: CSVQVLETQYF.

J is TRBJ2-5 and V is TRBV11-2; D might be TRBD1 (6 bases). This CDR3 contains 15 residues. V was pared by 4 bases and J by 9 bases, with 21 bases between. The germline CDR1 and CDR2 sequences are SGHAT and FQNNGV. The DNA for the CDR3 is TGTGCCAGCAGCTCACAGGGCACAGAAAGGTTCGCCCAGTACTTC. Encoded protein: CASSSQGTERFAQYF.

The V gene is TRBV7-8, the J gene TRBJ2-5; TRBD2 matches at 10 bases. The V segment lost 1 base and the J segment 1 base; nucleotides outside the gene matches: 12. In germline, CDR1 is SGHVS, CDR2 FQNEAQ. The CDR3 has 19 amino acids. CDR3 loop: CASSLESSWASGSQETQYF. The CDR3 bases are TGTGCCAGCAGCTTAGAGTCCTCGTGGGCTAGCGGGAGCCAAGAGACCCAGTACTTC.

The genes are TRBV6-5 and TRBJ2-2; 9 bases match TRBD1. Germline CDR1 is MNHEY and CDR2 is SVGAGI. V lost 5 bases to trimming and J lost 6 bases; unmatched junction nucleotides: 7. The CDR3 has 15 amino acids. The CDR3: CASSMGQGPPGELFF. The DNA for the CDR3 is TGTGCCAGCAGTATGGGACAGGGTCCCCCCGGGGAGCTGTTTTTT.

The V call is TRBV19, the J call TRBJ1-1; no firm D call. The CDR3 is 13 residues long. With 5 bases removed from V and 4 bases from J, the gap between germline ends came to 11 bases. Germline CDR1 reads LNHDA; CDR2 reads SQIVND (reference sequence). As DNA, the CDR3 is TGTGCCAGTAGTCAACAAATTATCACTGAAGCTTTCTTT. Its translation is CASSQQIITEAFF. The full variable domain, with the rest looked up from reference TRBV19 and TRBJ1-1, is DGGITQSPKYLFRKEGQNVTLSCEQNLNHDAMYWYRQDPGQGLRLIYYSQIVNDFQKGDIAEGYSVSREKKESFPLTVTSAQKNPTAFYLCASSQQIITEAFFGQGTRLTVV.

V gene TRBV5-1 combines with J gene TRBJ1-1; D gene unclear. This CDR3 comprises 15 residues. The germline CDR1 and CDR2 sequences are SGHRS and YFSETQ. V was cut by 4 bases and J by 11 bases, with 24 bases left in between. CDR3 in amino acids: CASSPTAGGSRGAFF. CDR3 nucleotides: TGCGCCAGCAGCCCCACGGCGGGAGGGTCCAGAGGGGCTTTCTTT.

The rearrangement links TRBV9 to TRBJ2-1; D might be TRBD1 (6 bases). Germline CDR1 SGDLS, CDR2 YYNGEE. The CDR3 loop spans 15 amino acids. The V and J ends lost 0 bases and 6 bases respectively, with 13 bases between them. CDR3 DNA sequence: TGTGCCAGCAGCGTAGCAGGGGCTCCTTTCAATGAGCAGTTCTTC. Translating it yields CASSVAGAPFNEQFF.

This sequence joins TRBV5-5 and TRBJ2-2; D remains ambiguous. The germline gives CDR1 SGHKS, CDR2 YYEKEE (reference sequence). Trimming pared 4 bases from V and 7 bases from J, leaving 14 bases between. The length of the CDR3 is 14 residues. DNA of the CDR3: TGTGCCAGCAGCGCCAACCCTAATAACGGGGAGCTGTTTTTT. It is translated as CASSANPNNGELFF.

V is TRBV19 and J is TRBJ1-1; 10 nucleotides line up with TRBD1. Germline loops: CDR1 LNHDA, CDR2 SQIVND (reference sequence). The CDR3 is 15 amino acids. The V gene end was trimmed by 5 bases and the J gene end by 1 base; junction bases not matched to a gene: 4. CDR3 sequence (DNA): TGTGCCAGTAGTCCCCGGACAGGGGGGAACACTGAAGCTTTCTTT. Translation gives CASSPRTGGNTEAFF.

The chain couples TRBV27 to TRBJ2-6, with TRBD1 as a possible D gene (6 bases). Trimming left V 3 bases short and J 0 bases short, with 15 bases between. Germline lookup yields CDR1 MNHEY and CDR2 SMNVEV (reference sequence). The CDR3 contains 18 residues. The CDR3 DNA sequence: TGTGCCAGCAGTTTCTTGTCCAGGGGAAGCTCTGGGGCCAACGTCCTGACTTTC. It is translated as CASSFLSRGSSGANVLTF.

This clone came up a few times. The CDR3 loop reads CASFPVTSPRGSTDTQYF. In DNA form, the CDR3 reads TGTGCCAGTTTTCCGGTCACCTCACCTAGGGGTAGCACAGATACGCAGTATTTT. The chain carries TRBV7-9 and TRBJ2-3; the D gene is possibly TRBD1 (5 bases). CDR1 and CDR2 from the germline V gene are SEHNR and FQNEAQ (reference sequence). V lost 9 bases and J lost 0, with 25 bases in between. The CDR3 length is 18 residues.

V and J are TRBV28 and TRBJ2-2; TRBD2 agrees at 7 bases. CDR3 length: 15 amino acids. The ends lost 8 bases at V and 2 bases at J; junction bases unmatched: 8. The germline V gene encodes CDR1 MDHEN and CDR2 SYDVKM. The CDR3 sequence: CASQPAGFNTGELFF. The DNA of the CDR3 is TGTGCCAGCCAACCAGCGGGATTCAACACCGGGGAGCTGTTTTTT.

This rearrangement joins TRBV15 to TRBJ2-7; the D is unclear. V lost 1 base, J lost 1 base, and 5 bases lay in between. Germline V gene sequence: CDR1 LNHNV, CDR2 YYDKDF (reference sequence). The CDR3 loop spans 13 amino acids. The CDR3 sequence is CATSRGGSYEQYF. The CDR3 region has the DNA TGTGCCACCAGCAGAGGAGGATCCTACGAGCAGTACTTC. Supplemented by reference TRBV15 and TRBJ2-7, the full variable domain reads DAMVIQNPRYQVTQFGKPVTLSCSQTLNHNVMYWYQQKSSQAPKLLFHYYDKDFNNEADTPDNFQSRRPNTSFCFLDIRSPGLGDTAMYLCATSRGGSYEQYFGPGTRLTVT.

The rearrangement links TRBV6-1 to TRBJ1-5; unclear D gene. CDR3 length: 14 amino acids. CDR1 is MNHNS and CDR2 is SASEGT in the germline V gene. V was clipped by 2 bases and J by 4 bases, with 9 bases between them. The CDR3 nucleotides are TGTGCCAGCAGTGAAATCAGGTTAAATCAGCCCCAGCATTTT. Amino acid sequence: CASSEIRLNQPQHF.